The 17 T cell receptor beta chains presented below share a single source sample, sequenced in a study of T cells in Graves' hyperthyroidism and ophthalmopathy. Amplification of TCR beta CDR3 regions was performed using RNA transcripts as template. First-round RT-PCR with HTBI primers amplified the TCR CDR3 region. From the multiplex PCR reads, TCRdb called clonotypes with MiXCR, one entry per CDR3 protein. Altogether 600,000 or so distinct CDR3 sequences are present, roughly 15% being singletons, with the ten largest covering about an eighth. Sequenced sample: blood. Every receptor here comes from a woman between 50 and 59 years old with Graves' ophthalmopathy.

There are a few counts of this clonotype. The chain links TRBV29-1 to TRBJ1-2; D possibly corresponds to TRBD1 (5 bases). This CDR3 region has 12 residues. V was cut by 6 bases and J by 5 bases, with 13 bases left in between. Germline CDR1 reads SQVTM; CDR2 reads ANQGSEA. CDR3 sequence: CSVGSREYGYTF. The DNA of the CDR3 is TGCAGCGTGGGTTCCAGGGAATATGGCTACACCTTC. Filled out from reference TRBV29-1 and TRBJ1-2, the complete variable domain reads SAVISQKPSRDICQRGTSLTIQCQVDSQVTMMFWYRQQPGQSLTLIATANQGSEATYESGFVIDKFPISRPNLTFSTLTVSNMSPEDSSIYLCSVGSREYGYTFGSGTRLTVV.

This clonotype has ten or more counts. DNA for the CDR3: TGCAGCGTTGGTCGGGAGTACGATGAGCAGTTCTTC. It yields the protein CSVGREYDEQFF. This chain uses TRBV29-1 with TRBJ2-1, with D possibly matching TRBD2 (6 bases). The CDR3 loop spans 12 amino acids. Germline V gene lookup returns CDR1 SQVTM and CDR2 ANQGSEA. Trimming took 4 bases from V and 8 from J, leaving 12 bases between them.

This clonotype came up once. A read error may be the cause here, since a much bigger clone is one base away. As DNA, the CDR3 is TGTGCCAGCAGTATGACTAGCGCCACAGATACGCAGTATTTT. As protein: CASSMTSATDTQYF. The chain recombines TRBV7-9 with TRBJ2-3; 8 bases align to TRBD2. Losses at the gene ends were 6 bases for V and 2 bases for J; bases not matched to a gene: 4. Germline assignment: CDR1 SEHNR and CDR2 FQNEAQ (reference sequence). This CDR3 region has 14 residues.

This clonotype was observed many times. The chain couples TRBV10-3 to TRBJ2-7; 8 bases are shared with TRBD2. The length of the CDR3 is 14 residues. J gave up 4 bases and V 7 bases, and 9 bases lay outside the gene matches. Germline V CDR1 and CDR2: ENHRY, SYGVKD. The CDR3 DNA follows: TGTGCCATCACCGGGGGGGCGGGAGCGTACGAGCAGTACTTC. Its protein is CAITGGAGAYEQYF.

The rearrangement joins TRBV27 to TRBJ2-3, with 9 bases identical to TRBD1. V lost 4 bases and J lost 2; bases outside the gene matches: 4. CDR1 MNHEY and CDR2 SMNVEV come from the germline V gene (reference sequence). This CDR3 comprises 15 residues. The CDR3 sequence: CASSSGQGFTDTQYF. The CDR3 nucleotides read TGTGCCAGCAGTTCCGGACAGGGGTTCACAGATACGCAGTATTTT.

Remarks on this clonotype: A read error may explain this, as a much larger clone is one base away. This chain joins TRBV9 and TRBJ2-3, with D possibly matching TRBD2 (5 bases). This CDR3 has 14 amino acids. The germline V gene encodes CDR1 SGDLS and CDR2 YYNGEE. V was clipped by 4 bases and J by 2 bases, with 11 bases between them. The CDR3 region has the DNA TGTGCCAGCAGCCCCGGGGTTGACACAGATACGCAGTATTTT. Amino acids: CASSPGVDTDTQYF.

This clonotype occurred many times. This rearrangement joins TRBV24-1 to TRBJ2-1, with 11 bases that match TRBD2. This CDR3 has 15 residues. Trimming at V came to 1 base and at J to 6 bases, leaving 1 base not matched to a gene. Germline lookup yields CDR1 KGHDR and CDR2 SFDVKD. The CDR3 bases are TGTGCCACCAGTGATTTTAGCGGGAGGGCCAATGAGCAGTTCTTC. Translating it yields CATSDFSGRANEQFF.

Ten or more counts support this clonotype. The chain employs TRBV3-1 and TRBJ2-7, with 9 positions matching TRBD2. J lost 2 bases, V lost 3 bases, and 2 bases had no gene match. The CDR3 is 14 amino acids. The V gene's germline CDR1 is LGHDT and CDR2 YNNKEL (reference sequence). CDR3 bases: TGTGCCAGCAGCCAGACTAGCGGACCCTACGAGCAGTACTTC. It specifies CASSQTSGPYEQYF.

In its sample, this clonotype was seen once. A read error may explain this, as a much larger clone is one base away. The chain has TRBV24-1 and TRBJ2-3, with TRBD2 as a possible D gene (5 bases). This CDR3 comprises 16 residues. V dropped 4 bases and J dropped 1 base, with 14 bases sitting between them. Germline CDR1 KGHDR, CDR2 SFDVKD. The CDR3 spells CATSEVGASGTDTQYF. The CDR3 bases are TGTGCCACCAGTGAAGTGGGAGCGTCGGGCACAGATACGCAGTATTTT.

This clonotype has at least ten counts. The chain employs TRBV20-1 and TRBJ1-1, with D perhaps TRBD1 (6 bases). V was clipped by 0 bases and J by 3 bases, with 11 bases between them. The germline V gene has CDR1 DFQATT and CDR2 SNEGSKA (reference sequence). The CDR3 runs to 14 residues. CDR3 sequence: CSARDPGGYTEAFF. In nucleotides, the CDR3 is TGCAGTGCTAGAGATCCCGGGGGCTACACTGAAGCTTTCTTT.

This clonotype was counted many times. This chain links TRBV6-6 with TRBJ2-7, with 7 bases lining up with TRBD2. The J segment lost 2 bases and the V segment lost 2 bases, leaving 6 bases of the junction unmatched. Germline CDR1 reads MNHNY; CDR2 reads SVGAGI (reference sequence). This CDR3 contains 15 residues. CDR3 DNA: TGTGCCAGCAGTTACGGCGGGACTACCGCCTACGAGCAGTACTTC. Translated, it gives CASSYGGTTAYEQYF.

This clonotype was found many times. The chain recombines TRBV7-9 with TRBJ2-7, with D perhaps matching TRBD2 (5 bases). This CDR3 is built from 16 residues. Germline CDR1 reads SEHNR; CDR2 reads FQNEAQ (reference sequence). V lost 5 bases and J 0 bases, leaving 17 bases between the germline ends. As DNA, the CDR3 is TGTGCCAGCAGCCTCGGGCTAGCAGATAGCTCCTACGAGCAGTACTTC. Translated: CASSLGLADSSYEQYF.

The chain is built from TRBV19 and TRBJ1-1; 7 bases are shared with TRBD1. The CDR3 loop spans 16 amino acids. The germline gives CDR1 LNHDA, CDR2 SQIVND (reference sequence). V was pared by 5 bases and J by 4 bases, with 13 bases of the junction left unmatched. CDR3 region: CASSRSQGVWSTEAFF. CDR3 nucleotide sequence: TGTGCCAGTAGTCGCAGTCAGGGGGTGTGGAGCACTGAAGCTTTCTTT.

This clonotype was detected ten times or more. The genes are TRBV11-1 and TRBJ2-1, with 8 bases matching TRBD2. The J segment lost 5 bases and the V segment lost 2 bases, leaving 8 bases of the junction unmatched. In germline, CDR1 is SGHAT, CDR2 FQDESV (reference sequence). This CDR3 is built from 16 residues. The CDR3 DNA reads TGTGCCAGCAGCTTAATCGGGACTAGATTAGACAATGAGCAGTTCTTC. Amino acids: CASSLIGTRLDNEQFF.

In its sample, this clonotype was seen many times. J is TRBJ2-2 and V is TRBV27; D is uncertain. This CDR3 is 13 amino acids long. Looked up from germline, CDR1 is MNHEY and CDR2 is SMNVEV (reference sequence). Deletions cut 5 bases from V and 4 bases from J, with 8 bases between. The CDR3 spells CASSLEITGELFF. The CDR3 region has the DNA TGTGCCAGCAGTCTCGAGATCACCGGGGAGCTGTTTTTT.

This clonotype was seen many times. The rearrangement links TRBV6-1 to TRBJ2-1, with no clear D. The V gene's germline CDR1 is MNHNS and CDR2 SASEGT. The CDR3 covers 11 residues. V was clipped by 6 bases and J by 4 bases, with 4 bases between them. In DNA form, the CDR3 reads TGTGCCAGCAGACAGTACAATGAGCAGTTCTTC. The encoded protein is CASRQYNEQFF.

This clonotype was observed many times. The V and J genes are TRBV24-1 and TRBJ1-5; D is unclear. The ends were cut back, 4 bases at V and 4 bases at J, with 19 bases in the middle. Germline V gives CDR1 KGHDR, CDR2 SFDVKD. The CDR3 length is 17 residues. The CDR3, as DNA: TGTGCCACCAGTGACCCCGCCGGCAGGCTCGGGAATCAGCCCCAGCATTTT. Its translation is CATSDPAGRLGNQPQHF.